This T cell receptor beta chain was captured by sequencing in a study of T cells in Graves' hyperthyroidism and ophthalmopathy. What was amplified from RNA transcripts were TCR beta CDR3 regions. The study used the HTBI primer set for a first-round RT-PCR of the TCR CDR3. A single record per CDR3 protein comes from TCRdb applying MiXCR to the multiplex PCR reads. The table lists more than 300,000 distinct CDR3 sequences, about a fifth of them singletons. This clonotype came up many times. What it binds is not known. At one of its ends the junction is not consistent with the germline gene, which may arise from a read error. Germline CDR1 and CDR2: SGHAT and FQNNGV. There are 14 residues in the CDR3. The study, taken as a whole, reports: Blood held most thyroid clonotypes expanded above 0.001 frequency. Stable hyperthyroidism was told apart from ophthalmopathy by a model built on 13 V-J features.

The sequence was obtained from a man aged 18 to 29 with Graves' ophthalmopathy. The J gene is TRBJ1-1, the V gene TRBV11-2; 8 bases are a match to TRBD1. Sequenced sample: blood. CDR3 nucleotides: TGTGCCAGCAGCTCCTCGGACAGGGCAACTGGAGCTTTCTTT. It codes for CASSSSDRATGAFF.